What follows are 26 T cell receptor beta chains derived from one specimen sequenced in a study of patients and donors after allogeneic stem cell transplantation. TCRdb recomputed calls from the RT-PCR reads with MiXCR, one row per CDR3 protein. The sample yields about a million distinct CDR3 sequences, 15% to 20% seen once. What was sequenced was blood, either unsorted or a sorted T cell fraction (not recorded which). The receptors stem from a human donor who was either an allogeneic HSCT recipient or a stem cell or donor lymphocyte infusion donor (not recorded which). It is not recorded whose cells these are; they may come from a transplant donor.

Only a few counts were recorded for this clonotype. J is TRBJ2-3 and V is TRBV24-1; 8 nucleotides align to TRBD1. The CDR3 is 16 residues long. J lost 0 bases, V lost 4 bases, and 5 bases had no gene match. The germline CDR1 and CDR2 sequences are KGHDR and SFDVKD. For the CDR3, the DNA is TGTGCCACCAGTGACCGGACAGGGCCTAGCACAGATACGCAGTATTTT. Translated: CATSDRTGPSTDTQYF.

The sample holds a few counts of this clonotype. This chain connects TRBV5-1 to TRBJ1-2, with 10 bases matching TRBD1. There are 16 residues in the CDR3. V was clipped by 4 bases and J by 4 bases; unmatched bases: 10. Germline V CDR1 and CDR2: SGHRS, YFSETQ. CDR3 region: CASSVVGTGDPYGYTF. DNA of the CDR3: TGCGCCAGCAGCGTCGTCGGGACAGGGGACCCCTATGGCTACACCTTC.

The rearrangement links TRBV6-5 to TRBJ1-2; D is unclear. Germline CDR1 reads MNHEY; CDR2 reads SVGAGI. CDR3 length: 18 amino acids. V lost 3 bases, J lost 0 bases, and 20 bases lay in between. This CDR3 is CASSYSRMRGGTNYGYTF. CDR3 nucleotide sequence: TGTGCCAGCAGTTATTCAAGGATGAGAGGAGGGACTAACTATGGCTACACCTTC.

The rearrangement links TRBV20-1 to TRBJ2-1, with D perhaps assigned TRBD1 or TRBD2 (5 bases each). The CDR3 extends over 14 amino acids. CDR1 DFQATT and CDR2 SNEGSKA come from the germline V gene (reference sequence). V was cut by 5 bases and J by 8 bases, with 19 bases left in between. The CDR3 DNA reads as TGCAGTGCTTGGGGACGGGCCCCGGAGGATGAGCAGTTCTTC. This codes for CSAWGRAPEDEQFF.

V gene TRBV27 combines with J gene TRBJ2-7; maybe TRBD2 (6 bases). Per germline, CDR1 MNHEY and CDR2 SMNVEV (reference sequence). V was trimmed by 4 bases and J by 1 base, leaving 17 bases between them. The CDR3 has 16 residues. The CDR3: CASSSYLATRSYEQYF. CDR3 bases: TGTGCCAGCAGTTCATATCTAGCGACAAGATCCTACGAGCAGTACTTC.

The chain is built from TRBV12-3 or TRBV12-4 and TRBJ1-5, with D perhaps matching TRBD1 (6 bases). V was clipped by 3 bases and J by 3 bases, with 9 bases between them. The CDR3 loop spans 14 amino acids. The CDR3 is CASSFTGPNQPQHF. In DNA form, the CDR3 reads TGTGCCAGCAGTTTTACAGGGCCCAATCAGCCCCAGCATTTT.

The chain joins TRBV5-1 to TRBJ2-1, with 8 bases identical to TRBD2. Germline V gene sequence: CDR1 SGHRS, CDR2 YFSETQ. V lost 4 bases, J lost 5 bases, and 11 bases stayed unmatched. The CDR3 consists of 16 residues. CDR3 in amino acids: CASSRRSGSINNEQFF. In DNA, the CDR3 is TGCGCCAGCAGCCGCCGAAGCGGGAGTATCAACAATGAGCAGTTCTTC.

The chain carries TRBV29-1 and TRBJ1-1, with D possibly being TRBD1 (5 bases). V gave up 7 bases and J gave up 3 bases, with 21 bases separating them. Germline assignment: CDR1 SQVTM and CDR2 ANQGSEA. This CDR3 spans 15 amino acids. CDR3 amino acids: CSADPVAGGDTEAFF. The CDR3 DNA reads TGCAGCGCCGATCCCGTAGCTGGGGGGGACACTGAAGCTTTCTTT.

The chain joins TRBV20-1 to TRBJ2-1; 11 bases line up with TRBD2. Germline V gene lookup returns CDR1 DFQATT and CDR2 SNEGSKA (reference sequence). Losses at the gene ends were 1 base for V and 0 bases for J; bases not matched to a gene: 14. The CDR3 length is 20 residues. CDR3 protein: CSARGRTSGRSRSSYNEQFF. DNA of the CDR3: TGCAGTGCTAGAGGTAGGACTAGCGGGCGGTCCCGTAGCTCCTACAATGAGCAGTTCTTC.

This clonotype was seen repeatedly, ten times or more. The CDR3 region is CAIRGPLGEQFF. CDR3 in DNA: TGTGCCATCAGGGGACCCCTAGGTGAGCAGTTCTTC. The V and J genes are TRBV10-3 and TRBJ2-1; D may be TRBD1 or TRBD2 (5 bases each). V lost 6 bases and J lost 9, with 12 bases in between. The CDR3 contains 12 residues. CDR1 is ENHRY and CDR2 is SYGVKD in the germline V gene.

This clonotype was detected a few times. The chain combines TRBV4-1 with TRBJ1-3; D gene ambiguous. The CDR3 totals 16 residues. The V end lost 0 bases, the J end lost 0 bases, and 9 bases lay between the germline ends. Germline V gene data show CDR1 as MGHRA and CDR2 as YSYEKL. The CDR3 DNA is TGCGCCAGCAGCCAAGATCGTGGCAGCTCTGGAAACACCATATATTTT. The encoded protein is CASSQDRGSSGNTIYF.

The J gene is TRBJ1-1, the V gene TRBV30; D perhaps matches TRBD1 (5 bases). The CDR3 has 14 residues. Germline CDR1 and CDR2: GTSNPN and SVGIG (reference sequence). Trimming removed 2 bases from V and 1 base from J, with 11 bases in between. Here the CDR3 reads CAWSLGARNTEAFF. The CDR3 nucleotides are TGTGCCTGGAGTCTCGGGGCTCGGAACACTGAAGCTTTCTTT.

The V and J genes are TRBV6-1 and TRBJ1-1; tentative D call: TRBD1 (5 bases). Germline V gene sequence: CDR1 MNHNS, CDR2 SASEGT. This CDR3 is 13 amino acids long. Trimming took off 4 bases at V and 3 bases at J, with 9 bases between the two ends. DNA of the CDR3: TGTGCCAGCAGTGGTAAGGGGTACACTGAAGCTTTCTTT. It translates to CASSGKGYTEAFF.

CDR3 nucleotide sequence: TGTGCCAGCAGCTTAGAGTTTCGGGGTCGCAGCTCCTACGAGCAGTACTTC. Its protein product is CASSLEFRGRSSYEQYF. The chain carries TRBV7-2 and TRBJ2-7; TRBD2 is a possible D gene (5 bases). V was cut by 1 base and J by 0 bases, with 16 bases left in between. This CDR3 has 17 amino acids. The germline CDR1 and CDR2 sequences are SGHTA and FQGNSA.

CDR3 sequence reads: CAWSADHNQPQHF. The CDR3 DNA is TGTGCCTGGAGTGCGGACCACAATCAGCCCCAGCATTTT. The chain couples TRBV30 to TRBJ1-5; D ambiguous. This CDR3 is 13 amino acids long. Per germline, CDR1 GTSNPN and CDR2 SVGIG (reference sequence). Trimming took 1 base from V and 3 from J, leaving 7 bases between them.

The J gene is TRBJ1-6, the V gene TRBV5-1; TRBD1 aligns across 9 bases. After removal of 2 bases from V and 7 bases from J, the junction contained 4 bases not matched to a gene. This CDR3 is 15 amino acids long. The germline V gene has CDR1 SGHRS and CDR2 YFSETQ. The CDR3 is CASSLQGAQNSPLHF. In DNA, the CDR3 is TGCGCCAGCAGCTTACAGGGGGCTCAGAATTCACCCCTCCACTTT.

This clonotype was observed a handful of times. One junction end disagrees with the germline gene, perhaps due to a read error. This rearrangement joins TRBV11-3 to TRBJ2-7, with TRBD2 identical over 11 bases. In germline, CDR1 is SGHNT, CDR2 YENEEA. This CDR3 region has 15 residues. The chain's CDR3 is CASSSEGTSGRLFNF. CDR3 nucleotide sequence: TGTGCCAGCAGCTCAGAGGGGACTAGCGGACGACTTTTCAACTTC.

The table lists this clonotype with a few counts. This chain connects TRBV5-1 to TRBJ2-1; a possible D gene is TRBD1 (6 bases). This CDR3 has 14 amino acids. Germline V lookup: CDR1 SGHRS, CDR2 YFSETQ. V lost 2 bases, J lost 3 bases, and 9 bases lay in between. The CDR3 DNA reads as TGCGCCAGCAGCTTCAAGGACAGCTACAATGAGCAGTTCTTC. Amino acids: CASSFKDSYNEQFF.

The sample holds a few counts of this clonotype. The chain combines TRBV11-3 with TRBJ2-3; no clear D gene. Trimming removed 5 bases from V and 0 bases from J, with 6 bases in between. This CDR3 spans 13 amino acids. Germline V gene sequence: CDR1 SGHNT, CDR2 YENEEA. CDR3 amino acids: CASSAASTDTQYF. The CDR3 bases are TGTGCCAGCAGCGCAGCGAGCACAGATACGCAGTATTTT.

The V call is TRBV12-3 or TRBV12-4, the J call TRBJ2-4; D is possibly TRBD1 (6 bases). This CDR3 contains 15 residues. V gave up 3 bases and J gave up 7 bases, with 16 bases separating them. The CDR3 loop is CASSFEGVRVNIQYF. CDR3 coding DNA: TGTGCCAGCAGTTTTGAGGGGGTTAGGGTTAACATTCAGTACTTC.

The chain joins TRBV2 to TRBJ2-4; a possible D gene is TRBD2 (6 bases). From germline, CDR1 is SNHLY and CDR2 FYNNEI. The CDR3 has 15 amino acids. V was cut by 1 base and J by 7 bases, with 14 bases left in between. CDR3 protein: CASSEGGVSRNIQYF. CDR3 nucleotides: TGTGCCAGCAGTGAAGGGGGGGTTTCCCGGAACATTCAGTACTTC.

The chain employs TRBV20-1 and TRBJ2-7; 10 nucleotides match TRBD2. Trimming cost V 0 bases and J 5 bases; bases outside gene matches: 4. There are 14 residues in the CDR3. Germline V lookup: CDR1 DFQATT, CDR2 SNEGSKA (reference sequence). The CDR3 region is CSAREASGRNEQYF. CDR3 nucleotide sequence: TGCAGTGCTAGAGAAGCTAGCGGGAGAAACGAGCAGTACTTC.

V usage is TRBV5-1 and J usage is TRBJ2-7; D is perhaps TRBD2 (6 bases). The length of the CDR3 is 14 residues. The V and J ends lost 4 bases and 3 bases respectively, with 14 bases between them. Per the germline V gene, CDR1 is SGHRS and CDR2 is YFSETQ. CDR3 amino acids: CASSPGGVDYEQYF. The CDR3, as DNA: TGCGCCAGCAGCCCCGGGGGAGTCGACTACGAGCAGTACTTC. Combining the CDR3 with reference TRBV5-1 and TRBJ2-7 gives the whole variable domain KAGVTQTPRYLIKTRGQQVTLSCSPISGHRSVSWYQQTPGQGLQFLFEYFSETQRNKGNFPGRFSGRQFSNSRSEMNVSTLELGDSALYLCASSPGGVDYEQYFGPGTRLTVT.

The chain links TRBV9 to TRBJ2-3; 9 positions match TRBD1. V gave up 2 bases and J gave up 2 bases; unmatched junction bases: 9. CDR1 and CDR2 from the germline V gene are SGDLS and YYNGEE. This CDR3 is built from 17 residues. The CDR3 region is CASSVQAGDRVTDTQYF. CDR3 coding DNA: TGTGCCAGCAGCGTCCAAGCCGGGGACAGGGTCACAGATACGCAGTATTTT.

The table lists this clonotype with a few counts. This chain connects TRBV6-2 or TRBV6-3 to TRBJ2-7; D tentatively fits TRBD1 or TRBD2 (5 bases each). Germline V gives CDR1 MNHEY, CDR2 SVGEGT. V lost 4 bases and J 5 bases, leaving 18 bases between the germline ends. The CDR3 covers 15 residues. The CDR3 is CASSWFGTAGHEQYF. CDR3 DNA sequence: TGTGCCAGCAGTTGGTTCGGGACGGCTGGTCACGAGCAGTACTTC.

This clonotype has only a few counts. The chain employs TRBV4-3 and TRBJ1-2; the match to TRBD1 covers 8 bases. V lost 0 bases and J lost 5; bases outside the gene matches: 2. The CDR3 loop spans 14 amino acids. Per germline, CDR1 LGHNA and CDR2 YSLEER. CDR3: CASSQEDREYGYTF. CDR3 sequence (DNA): TGCGCCAGCAGCCAAGAGGACAGGGAGTATGGCTACACCTTC.